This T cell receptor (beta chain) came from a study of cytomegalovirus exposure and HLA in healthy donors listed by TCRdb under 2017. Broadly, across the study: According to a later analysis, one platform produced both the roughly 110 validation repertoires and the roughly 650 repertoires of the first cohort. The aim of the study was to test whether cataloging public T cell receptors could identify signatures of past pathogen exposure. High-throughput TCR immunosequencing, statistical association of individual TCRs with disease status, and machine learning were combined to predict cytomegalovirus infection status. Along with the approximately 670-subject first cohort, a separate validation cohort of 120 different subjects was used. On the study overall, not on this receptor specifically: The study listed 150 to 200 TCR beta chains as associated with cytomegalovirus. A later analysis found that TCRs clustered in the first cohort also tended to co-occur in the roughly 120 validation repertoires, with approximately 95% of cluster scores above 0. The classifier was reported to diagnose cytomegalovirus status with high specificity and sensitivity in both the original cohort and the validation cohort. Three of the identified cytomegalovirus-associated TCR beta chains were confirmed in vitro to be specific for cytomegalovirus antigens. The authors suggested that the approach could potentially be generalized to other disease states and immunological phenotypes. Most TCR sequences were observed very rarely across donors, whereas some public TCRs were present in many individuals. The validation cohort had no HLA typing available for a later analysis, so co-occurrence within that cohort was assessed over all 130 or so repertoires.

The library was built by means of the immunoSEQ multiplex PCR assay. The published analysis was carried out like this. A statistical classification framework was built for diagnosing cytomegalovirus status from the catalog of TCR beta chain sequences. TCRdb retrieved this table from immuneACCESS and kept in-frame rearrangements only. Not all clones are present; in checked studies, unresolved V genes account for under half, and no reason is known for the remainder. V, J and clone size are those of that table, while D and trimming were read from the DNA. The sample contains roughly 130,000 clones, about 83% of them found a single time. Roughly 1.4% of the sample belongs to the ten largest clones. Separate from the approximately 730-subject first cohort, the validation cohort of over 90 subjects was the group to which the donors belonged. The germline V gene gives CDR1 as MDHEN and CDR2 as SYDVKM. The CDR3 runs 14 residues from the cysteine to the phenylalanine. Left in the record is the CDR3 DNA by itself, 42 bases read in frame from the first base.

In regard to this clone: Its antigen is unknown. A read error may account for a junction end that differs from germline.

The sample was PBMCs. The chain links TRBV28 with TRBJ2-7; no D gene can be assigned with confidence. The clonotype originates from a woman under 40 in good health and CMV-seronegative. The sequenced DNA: TGTGCCAGCAGTTTTATATCGTCTGACGCGGCTCCACATTTC. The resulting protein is CASSFISSDAAPHF.